Listed below are T cell receptor beta chains from one sample, sequenced in a study of cytomegalovirus exposure and HLA in healthy donors. The repertoire was sequenced with immunoSEQ multiplex PCR; TCRdb's copy has only in-frame clones and lacks some. The sample includes under 200,000 clones, over 70% of them seen just once. The sequenced material came from PBMCs. Every receptor here comes from a woman in her twenties or thirties in good health and CMV-seronegative. Both conserved end residues are part of each CDR3. The order of the fields is CDR3 DNA, CDR3 protein, V gene, clone size, J gene, D gene. A D gene is named only where the DNA matches it firmly. The size of a clone is reported for some rows only, either as once, few or many, or as a class for expanded clones.

DNA: TGTGCCACCAGACAGGGGAATCAGCCCCAGCATTTT
CDR3: CATRQGNQPQHF
V: TRBV6-1
size: few
J: TRBJ1-5
D: TRBD1

DNA: TGTGCCAGCAGGGACAGGACAAATGGAAACACCATATATTTT
CDR3: CASRDRTNGNTIYF
V: TRBV2
size: .
J: TRBJ1-3
D: TRBD1

DNA: TGTGCCACCTCCCCGGGGGAGCCGGTCGGAGGTGAGCAGTTCTTC
CDR3: CATSPGEPVGGEQFF
V: TRBV10-3
size: .
J: TRBJ2-1
D: .

DNA: TGTGCCAGCAGCGTACAGGGGGGGACTGAAGCTTTCTTT
CDR3: CASSVQGGTEAFF
V: TRBV14
size: .
J: TRBJ1-1
D: TRBD1

DNA: TGCAGCCCGATGGACCGCCGCGGGGGAGCTTTCTTT
CDR3: CSPMDRRGGAFF
V: TRBV29-1
size: .
J: TRBJ1-1
D: .

DNA: TGTGCCAGCAGCAAACTAGTCGGGGGGGCGGTTGAGCAGTTCTTC
CDR3: CASSKLVGGAVEQFF
V: TRBV6-1
size: .
J: TRBJ2-1
D: TRBD2

DNA: TGTGCCAGCAGTTGGACAGGGGACTATGGCTACACCTTC
CDR3: CASSWTGDYGYTF
V: TRBV5-6
size: .
J: TRBJ1-2
D: TRBD1

DNA: TGTGCCAGCAGCCGAGTATATGGCTACACCTTC
CDR3: CASSRVYGYTF
V: TRBV21-1
size: .
J: TRBJ1-2
D: .

DNA: TGTGCCAGCAGCTATAGCGGGGGGGCCCTCAATGAGCAGTTCTTC
CDR3: CASSYSGGALNEQFF
V: TRBV9
size: .
J: TRBJ2-1
D: TRBD2

DNA: TGTGCCAGCAGCCTGGACAGGAGAGGAGAAAAACTGTTTTTT
CDR3: CASSLDRRGEKLFF
V: TRBV5-4
size: .
J: TRBJ1-4
D: TRBD1

DNA: TGTGCCAGCCGACCATCACAGGGGGCGCATAGCTATGGCTACACCTTC
CDR3: CASRPSQGAHSYGYTF
V: TRBV28
size: .
J: TRBJ1-2
D: TRBD1

DNA: TGTGCCAGTAGTATCTGGGAGGGCAATCAGCCCCAGCATTTT
CDR3: CASSIWEGNQPQHF
V: TRBV19
size: .
J: TRBJ1-5
D: .

DNA: TGCAGCGTTGGCTCGGGGAACACTGAAGCTTTCTTT
CDR3: CSVGSGNTEAFF
V: TRBV29-1
size: .
J: TRBJ1-1
D: .

DNA: TGCGCCAGCAGCCGCCCGGGGCAGGGGGGCTACAATGAGCAGTTCTTC
CDR3: CASSRPGQGGYNEQFF
V: TRBV5-1
size: .
J: TRBJ2-1
D: .

DNA: TGTGCCAGCAGCACCGGGACAGGGTATCAGCCCCAGCATTTT
CDR3: CASSTGTGYQPQHF
V: TRBV28
size: .
J: TRBJ1-5
D: TRBD1

DNA: TGTGCCAGCAGCGCGACATACTCCGGGACAGGAGGTCAGCCCCAGCATTTT
CDR3: CASSATYSGTGGQPQHF
V: TRBV5-8
size: .
J: TRBJ1-5
D: TRBD1

DNA: TGTGCCAGTTTCGCTGGGACAGGGGGCAATCAGCCCCAGCATTTT
CDR3: CASFAGTGGNQPQHF
V: TRBV19
size: .
J: TRBJ1-5
D: TRBD1

DNA: TGTGCCAGCTCACCAAGCCCCTTCAATCAGCCCCAGCATTTT
CDR3: CASSPSPFNQPQHF
V: TRBV18
size: .
J: TRBJ1-5
D: .

DNA: TGTGCCAGCAGCCCAGCGAGCACAGATACGCAGTATTTT
CDR3: CASSPASTDTQYF
V: TRBV5-4
size: .
J: TRBJ2-3
D: .

DNA: TGCGCCAGCAGCGAGGTCGGGGGGGCCGCGAACACCGGGGAGCTGTTTTTT
CDR3: CASSEVGGAANTGELFF
V: TRBV5-1
size: .
J: TRBJ2-2
D: TRBD2

DNA: TGTGCCAGCAGCTTGGTCTCAGGCCCCAGCTATGGCTACACCTTC
CDR3: CASSLVSGPSYGYTF
V: TRBV13
size: .
J: TRBJ1-2
D: .

DNA: TGTGCCTGGAAGTCTGCTTCTAGTTGGGCCGGGGAGCTGTTTTTT
CDR3: CAWKSASSWAGELFF
V: TRBV30
size: .
J: TRBJ2-2
D: .

DNA: TGTGCCAGCAGCTTAGGACTCCGCCGACAGGTCTCTGGAAACACCATATATTTT
CDR3: CASSLGLRRQVSGNTIYF
V: TRBV11-2
size: .
J: TRBJ1-3
D: .

DNA: TGTGCCAGCAGTACAGGACAAGAGTACGAGCAGTACTTC
CDR3: CASSTGQEYEQYF
V: TRBV5-5
size: few
J: TRBJ2-7
D: .

DNA: TGTGCCAGCAGAGCAGACTGGGTGAACGGGAATACGCAGTATTTT
CDR3: CASRADWVNGNTQYF
V: TRBV11-2
size: .
J: TRBJ2-3
D: .

DNA: TGTGCCAGCAGTACAGCCCGCTATGGCTACACCTTC
CDR3: CASSTARYGYTF
V: TRBV2
size: once
J: TRBJ1-2
D: .

DNA: TGTGCCAGCAGCTTCCCCCCCGGGGGATTTACCGACGAGCAGTACTTC
CDR3: CASSFPPGGFTDEQYF
V: TRBV7-9
size: .
J: TRBJ2-7
D: .

DNA: TGTGCCATCAGTGGTGGAGGTAGCGGGGGCCCTAGCTACGAGCAGTACTTC
CDR3: CAISGGGSGGPSYEQYF
V: TRBV10-3
size: .
J: TRBJ2-7
D: TRBD2

DNA: TGCGCCAGCAGAGAACAGGCACTCTATAATTCACCCCTCCACTTT
CDR3: CASREQALYNSPLHF
V: TRBV5-1
size: .
J: TRBJ1-6
D: .

DNA: TGTGCCAGCAGCATAGTTGGGAACACTGAAGCTTTCTTT
CDR3: CASSIVGNTEAFF
V: TRBV28
size: .
J: TRBJ1-1
D: .

DNA: TGTGCCAGCAGCTCGGACACCGGGGAGCTGTTTTTT
CDR3: CASSSDTGELFF
V: TRBV11-3
size: .
J: TRBJ2-2
D: .

DNA: TGTGCCAGCAGTTCATCCCGAGTCTACGAGCAGTACTTC
CDR3: CASSSSRVYEQYF
V: TRBV6-5
size: few
J: TRBJ2-7
D: .

DNA: TGTGCCAGCAGCTTAGCGCGTCCAGGGGAGGGCTATGGCTACACCTTC
CDR3: CASSLARPGEGYGYTF
V: TRBV7-8
size: .
J: TRBJ1-2
D: .

DNA: TGTGCCAGCAGTGATGAGGAGGCGATCACTGAAGCTTTCTTT
CDR3: CASSDEEAITEAFF
V: TRBV2
size: .
J: TRBJ1-1
D: .

DNA: TGCGCCAGCAGCCAGCCGGGACAGGGAGGTGAAAAACTGTTTTTT
CDR3: CASSQPGQGGEKLFF
V: TRBV4-1
size: .
J: TRBJ1-4
D: TRBD1

DNA: TGTGCCATCAGAGGAGGGGCAGGGCAGCCCCAGCATTTT
CDR3: CAIRGGAGQPQHF
V: TRBV10-3
size: .
J: TRBJ1-5
D: .

DNA: TGTGCCAGCAGCGATGGGACAGCTTATAATTCACCCCTCCACTTT
CDR3: CASSDGTAYNSPLHF
V: TRBV28
size: .
J: TRBJ1-6
D: TRBD1

DNA: TGTGCCACCAGCAGAGATCCCAGCGGCTACGAGCAGTACTTC
CDR3: CATSRDPSGYEQYF
V: TRBV15
size: .
J: TRBJ2-7
D: .

DNA: TGTGCCAGCAGCTTCGCAGGGGGTCGACCATATGGCTACACCTTC
CDR3: CASSFAGGRPYGYTF
V: TRBV5-4
size: .
J: TRBJ1-2
D: TRBD1

DNA: TGTGCCAGCAGTTCGGGACAGGGAACCACCATATATTTT
CDR3: CASSSGQGTTIYF
V: TRBV5-5
size: .
J: TRBJ1-3
D: TRBD1

DNA: TGTGCCAGCAGTGGAGAACGAGGTAGTCGGGAGCAGTACTTC
CDR3: CASSGERGSREQYF
V: TRBV28
size: .
J: TRBJ2-7
D: .

DNA: TGTGCCAGCACCCAATCCGGCAGGGACACTTTCTTT
CDR3: CASTQSGRDTFF
V: TRBV6-5
size: .
J: TRBJ1-1
D: .

DNA: TGTGCCTGGAGGGGAGGCTCTAAAGAAGCTTTCTTT
CDR3: CAWRGGSKEAFF
V: TRBV30
size: .
J: TRBJ1-1
D: .

DNA: TGCGCCACCACCGGACAGGAGAACACTGAAGCTTTCTTT
CDR3: CATTGQENTEAFF
V: TRBV5-1
size: .
J: TRBJ1-1
D: TRBD1

DNA: TGCGCCAGCAGCCGGGAGGGGGGAAACTATGGCTACACCTTC
CDR3: CASSREGGNYGYTF
V: TRBV5-1
size: .
J: TRBJ1-2
D: .

DNA: TGTGCCAGCAGCCAACGGCGGGGGGCTAGAACAGATACGCAGTATTTT
CDR3: CASSQRRGARTDTQYF
V: TRBV2
size: few
J: TRBJ2-3
D: TRBD2

DNA: TGTGCCAGCCGCCAGGGAGGGGGTGGAAACACCATATATTTT
CDR3: CASRQGGGGNTIYF
V: TRBV27
size: .
J: TRBJ1-3
D: .

DNA: TGTGCCAGCAGCACCGGTGGACAGGGCTTGCGCAATGAGCAGTTCTTC
CDR3: CASSTGGQGLRNEQFF
V: TRBV7-7
size: .
J: TRBJ2-1
D: TRBD1

DNA: TGCAGCGTTGAGGTTAGATCGAGGCCCCTAAACACTGAAGCTTTCTTT
CDR3: CSVEVRSRPLNTEAFF
V: TRBV29-1
size: .
J: TRBJ1-1
D: .

DNA: TGTGCCAGCAGCCCCGGTCCCACGGTCCTAACCTTC
CDR3: CASSPGPTVLTF
V: TRBV5-6
size: .
J: TRBJ1-2
D: .

DNA: TGTGCCAGCGATCGGACAATTGGTGGCCTGCGCAATCAGCCCCAGCATTTT
CDR3: CASDRTIGGLRNQPQHF
V: TRBV5-8
size: .
J: TRBJ1-5
D: .

DNA: TGTGCCAGCAGTTTTGACAGTTACGAAAAACTGTTTTTT
CDR3: CASSFDSYEKLFF
V: TRBV27
size: .
J: TRBJ1-4
D: .

DNA: TGTGCCAGTACGAGAGGACAGGGAACGAGCAATCAGCCCCAGCATTTT
CDR3: CASTRGQGTSNQPQHF
V: TRBV19
size: .
J: TRBJ1-5
D: TRBD1

DNA: TGTGCTAGTGGTCTAACCCTACTACGACAGGAAGCTTTCTTT
CDR3: CASGLTLLRQEAFF
V: TRBV12-5
size: .
J: TRBJ1-1
D: .